This T cell receptor (beta chain) was captured by sequencing in a study of cytomegalovirus exposure and HLA in healthy donors. Germline loops: CDR1 MNHNS, CDR2 SASEGT. The V segment lost 6 bases and the J segment 3 bases; nucleotides outside the gene matches: 2. The CDR3 has 14 residues. This PCR relied on a set of 60 Vbeta primers and 13 Jbeta primers. Sequencing was performed with immunoSEQ multiplex PCR; in TCRdb, only in-frame clones are kept and a portion is missing. The sample carries about 190,000 clones, 87% recorded once. The chain is built from TRBV6-1 and TRBJ2-7, with TRBD2 identical over 13 bases. Sequencing was carried out using PBMCs. This TCR came from a man in his thirties or forties in good health and CMV-seronegative. The CDR3: CASSGLAGVYEQYF. The DNA for the CDR3 is TGTGCCAGCAGCGGACTAGCGGGGGTCTACGAGCAGTACTTC.